The 21 T cell receptor beta chains below come from one sample, sequenced in a study of T cells after yellow fever vaccination. From the 5' RACE reads, TCRdb called clonotypes with MiXCR, one entry per CDR3 protein. The sample carries about 300,000 distinct CDR3 sequences, around 10% recorded once. Sequencing was performed on CD4+ T cells sorted from PBMCs, taken 5 days after the yellow fever booster vaccination. Receptors originate from a man aged 18 to 35 who received the YFV17D yellow fever vaccine.

There are many counts of this clonotype. The V and J genes are TRBV12-3 or TRBV12-4 and TRBJ1-5; D is uncertain. The CDR3 loop spans 12 amino acids. V was trimmed by 1 base and J by 6 bases, leaving 4 bases between them. The CDR3 sequence is CASSLGGQPQHF. The CDR3 bases are TGTGCCAGCAGTTTAGGGGGTCAGCCCCAGCATTTT.

This sequence joins TRBV6-5 and TRBJ1-2; TRBD1 agrees at 11 bases. Germline CDR1 and CDR2: MNHEY and SVGAGI. The CDR3 sequence is 15 residues long. After removal of 5 bases from V and 2 bases from J, the junction contained 4 bases not matched to a gene. The CDR3 loop is CASSTRTGGNYGYTF. As DNA, the CDR3 is TGTGCCAGCAGTACCCGGACAGGGGGCAACTATGGCTACACCTTC.

V is TRBV18 and J is TRBJ1-3; TRBD1 aligns across 12 bases. The CDR3 extends over 15 amino acids. Per the germline V gene, CDR1 is KGHSH and CDR2 is LQKENI. With 4 bases clipped from V and 6 bases from J, the junction kept 4 bases outside the gene matches. As DNA, the CDR3 is TGTGCCAGCTCACGAGGGACAGGGGGCCTAAACACCATATATTTT. Encoded protein: CASSRGTGGLNTIYF. The variable domain in full, completed from reference TRBV18 and TRBJ1-3, reads NAGVMQNPRHLVRRRGQEARLRCSPMKGHSHVYWYRQLPEEGLKFMVYLQKENIIDESGMPKERFSAEFPKEGPSILRIQQVVRGDSAAYFCASSRGTGGLNTIYFGEGSWLTVV.

This clonotype has a handful of counts. CDR3 loop: CAWSSLDTQYF. CDR3 DNA sequence: TGTGCCTGGAGTTCCCTAGATACGCAGTATTTT. The chain recombines TRBV30 with TRBJ2-3; D is uncertain. The germline gives CDR1 GTSNPN, CDR2 SVGIG (reference sequence). Trimming removed 2 bases at V and 5 bases at J, with 5 bases between. The CDR3 contains 11 residues.

CDR3 amino acids: CASSPSGRSYNEQFF. For the CDR3, the DNA is TGTGCCAGCAGCCCGAGCGGGCGCTCCTACAATGAGCAGTTCTTC. The chain carries TRBV7-2 and TRBJ2-1; weak D call: TRBD2 (6 bases). The CDR3 is 15 amino acids. Trimming took 5 bases from V and 0 from J, leaving 11 bases between them. CDR1 and CDR2 (germline): SGHTA, FQGNSA.

The chain combines TRBV7-6 with TRBJ2-7; D may be TRBD2 (6 bases). Germline CDR1 is SGHVS and CDR2 is FNYEAQ. Trimming removed 1 base from V and 9 bases from J, with 13 bases in between. There are 13 residues in the CDR3. The CDR3 reads CASSLGPAGGQYV. CDR3 bases: TGTGCCAGCAGCTTAGGTCCAGCGGGCGGGCAGTACGTC.

The rearrangement links TRBV7-8 to TRBJ2-1, with D tentatively TRBD1 (5 bases). Per germline, CDR1 SGHVS and CDR2 FQNEAQ. The CDR3 runs 15 residues. V lost 7 bases and J 4 bases, leaving 17 bases between the germline ends. The CDR3 DNA follows: TGTGCCAGCACCCCAGCAGGGTACATATACAATGAGCAGTTCTTC. This gives the protein CASTPAGYIYNEQFF.

This clonotype was seen repeatedly, ten times or more. V usage is TRBV7-9 and J usage is TRBJ2-2; D gene uncertain. Trimming took 3 bases from V and 2 from J, leaving 10 bases between them. Germline values: CDR1 SEHNR, CDR2 FQNEAQ (reference sequence). The CDR3 extends over 15 amino acids. The CDR3 DNA reads as TGTGCCAGCAGCTTTAGTATGATCAACACCGGGGAGCTGTTTTTT. This sequence encodes CASSFSMINTGELFF.

This clonotype came up a few times. The V and J genes are TRBV7-2 and TRBJ1-2, with 8 bases fitting TRBD1. The germline gives CDR1 SGHTA, CDR2 FQGNSA. The CDR3 sequence is 16 residues long. Germline trimming cut 4 bases from V and 8 bases from J; bases unmatched to any gene: 15. CDR3 in DNA: TGTGCCAGCAGCTCAATGACAGGGGCAACTCATGGGGGCTACACCTTC. It encodes CASSSMTGATHGGYTF.

The CDR3 protein is CASSPRLAPGVYTQYF. DNA for the CDR3: TGTGCCAGCAGCCCGCGCCTAGCGCCGGGGGTGTATACGCAGTATTTT. The chain employs TRBV7-9 and TRBJ2-3; possibly TRBD2 for D (6 bases). Deletions cut 5 bases from V and 7 bases from J, with 22 bases between. In germline, CDR1 is SEHNR, CDR2 FQNEAQ (reference sequence). The CDR3 has 16 residues.

The rearrangement links TRBV12-3 or TRBV12-4 to TRBJ2-1, with 7 nucleotides matching TRBD1. The trim removed 8 bases at V and 3 bases at J, leaving 7 bases unmatched. CDR3 size: 14 residues. The CDR3 bases are TGTGCCAGCGTTTACAGGGGAATCTACAATGAGCAGTTCTTC. Amino acid sequence: CASVYRGIYNEQFF.

The sample holds a few counts of this clonotype. The rearrangement links TRBV19 to TRBJ1-5; D unresolved. The CDR3 consists of 13 residues. Germline V gives CDR1 LNHDA, CDR2 SQIVND (reference sequence). V shed 9 bases and J shed 5 bases, with 14 bases lying between them. The CDR3 region is CASQSISYQPQHF. CDR3 DNA: TGTGCCAGCCAATCCATCAGTTATCAGCCCCAGCATTTT.

This clonotype has a count of ten or more. The genes are TRBV27 and TRBJ2-2; possible D gene TRBD2, 7 bases. CDR3 size: 16 residues. V shed 7 bases and J shed 3 bases, with 18 bases lying between them. From germline, CDR1 is MNHEY and CDR2 SMNVEV (reference sequence). The CDR3 nucleotides read TGTGCCAGCACATCGGGGGGCAGACTGGACACCGGGGAGCTGTTTTTT. Translating it yields CASTSGGRLDTGELFF.

Ten or more counts support this clonotype. The V and J genes are TRBV15 and TRBJ2-1, with D hard to call. The length of the CDR3 is 18 residues. Germline CDR1 is LNHNV and CDR2 is YYDKDF (reference sequence). Trimming removed 0 bases at V and 5 bases at J, with 20 bases between. The CDR3 coding sequence is TGTGCCACCAGCAGAGATTCTTTGGGGTTCGGTACTCACAATGAGCAGTTCTTC. This gives the protein CATSRDSLGFGTHNEQFF.

This clonotype has only a few counts. This chain joins TRBV4-3 and TRBJ1-1, with a tentative D call TRBD1 (5 bases). The CDR3 length is 16 residues. The ends were cut back, 1 base at V and 3 bases at J, with 15 bases in the middle. Germline V gene sequence: CDR1 LGHNA, CDR2 YSLEER. The CDR3 reads CASSQGHGGFHTEAFF. DNA of the CDR3: TGCGCCAGCAGCCAAGGCCATGGGGGTTTTCACACTGAAGCTTTCTTT.

This clonotype has more than one count but fewer than ten. J is TRBJ1-2 and V is TRBV29-1; D gene uncertain. Trimming removed 3 bases at V and 4 bases at J, with 6 bases between. The V gene's germline CDR1 is SQVTM and CDR2 ANQGSEA. The CDR3 sequence is 11 residues long. The CDR3 loop reads CSVDSTYGYTF. In nucleotides, the CDR3 is TGCAGCGTTGACTCGACCTATGGCTACACCTTC. Supplemented by reference TRBV29-1 and TRBJ1-2, the full variable domain reads SAVISQKPSRDICQRGTSLTIQCQVDSQVTMMFWYRQQPGQSLTLIATANQGSEATYESGFVIDKFPISRPNLTFSTLTVSNMSPEDSSIYLCSVDSTYGYTFGSGTRLTVV.

This clonotype was seen only a few times. This rearrangement joins TRBV9 to TRBJ2-5; 8 bases line up with TRBD1. This CDR3 is 13 amino acids long. Trimming took 4 bases from V and 4 from J; bases not matched to a gene: 3. The germline V gene has CDR1 SGDLS and CDR2 YYNGEE. The CDR3 DNA follows: TGTGCCAGCAGCCAGGGGGCCCCAGAGACCCAGTACTTC. As protein: CASSQGAPETQYF.

This clonotype was seen at least ten times. The chain joins TRBV7-2 to TRBJ2-5; possibly TRBD2 for D (6 bases). CDR3 length equals 16 residues. Germline V gene sequence: CDR1 SGHTA, CDR2 FQGNSA. V lost 6 bases and J 0 bases, leaving 17 bases between the germline ends. The CDR3 loop reads CASSRGGRGYQETQYF. DNA for the CDR3: TGTGCCAGCAGTAGGGGAGGCCGGGGGTACCAAGAGACCCAGTACTTC.

This clonotype was observed a few times. This sequence joins TRBV5-1 and TRBJ1-1, with TRBD1 matching 7 bases. Germline-derived CDR1 and CDR2 are SGHRS and YFSETQ. With V trimmed by 2 bases and J by 7 bases, 11 bases remained unmatched. There are 15 residues in the CDR3. CDR3 sequence (DNA): TGCGCCAGCAGCTTTATCAGGGGGAGCCCTTATGAAGCTTTCTTT. Translated, it gives CASSFIRGSPYEAFF.

This clonotype has a handful of counts. For the CDR3, the DNA is TGTGCCAGTACCCCGGGACATGCAAACACCTACGAGCAGTACGTC. The encoded protein is CASTPGHANTYEQYV. The chain carries TRBV28 and TRBJ2-7, with a possible D match to TRBD1 (6 bases). V lost 9 bases to trimming and J lost 2 bases, with 20 bases between them. The CDR3 extends over 15 amino acids. Germline values: CDR1 MDHEN, CDR2 SYDVKM.

This clonotype was counted many times. The chain employs TRBV12-3 or TRBV12-4 and TRBJ2-7; a weak D match, TRBD1 (5 bases). The CDR3 is made up of 14 amino acids. With 4 bases removed from V and 1 base from J, the gap between germline ends came to 11 bases. CDR3 protein: CASSSFQGSYEQYF. The CDR3 DNA is TGTGCCAGCAGTTCATTCCAGGGTTCCTACGAGCAGTACTTC.